Listed here is a single T cell receptor beta chain. Its target is not known. Distinct nucleotide sequences in the sample also encode this CDR3. The data were obtained in a study of cytomegalovirus exposure and HLA in healthy donors. Study as a whole: A preliminary data release comprised 70 million to 95 million unique TCRs obtained from HLA-typed donors.

Healthy bone marrow donors made up the donors. Study-wide findings and caveats: Indistinguishable V segments such as TRBV6-2 and TRBV6-3 were excluded. Links to common viral pathogens appeared, in a later analysis, for several of the most significant clusters.

V was shortened by 6 bases and J by 0 bases, with 12 bases between the two germline ends. CDR1 is LNHDA, CDR2 SQIVND, per germline (reference sequence). The CDR3 loop spans 15 amino acids. Vbeta (60) and Jbeta (13) primers were used in the PCR. Sequenced by immunoSEQ multiplex PCR; TCRdb stores in-frame clones only, minus some. This sample has some 120,000 clones, with roughly three quarters found just once. The chain is built from TRBV19 and TRBJ2-1; D ambiguous. The material sequenced was PBMCs. The sequence came from a man younger than 40 in good health and CMV-seropositive. The CDR3 region is CASSLGGVSYNEQFF. The CDR3 nucleotides are TGTGCCAGTAGCCTCGGCGGCGTCTCCTACAATGAGCAGTTCTTC.